Shown below are 20 T cell receptor beta chains from a single sample sequenced in a study of CD8+CD57+ T cells in acquired aplastic anemia. Patients chosen for sequencing had shown CD8+CD57+ cell expansion by flow cytometry. Researchers used genomic DNA as the template to profile TCR beta VDJ and CDR3. TCRdb reprocessed the reads via MiXCR and lists one record per CDR3 protein. In the table there are 200,000 or so distinct CDR3 sequences, under 55% of which are singletons. The specimen sequenced was sorted CD4+, CD8+, or CD8+CD57+ T cells (not recorded which) from PBMCs. The receptors were sampled from a human donor with aplastic anemia.

With regard to this clonotype: No conserved phenylalanine or tryptophan ends this CDR3, so it is likely a read error. The limits of the CDR3 on the DNA are not certain, so only TCRdb's listed CDR3 is given. This chain connects TRBV10-3 to TRBJ2-7. The CDR3 comprises 13 residues, both ends counted. Germline loops: CDR1 ENHRY, CDR2 SYGVKD. The CDR3 sequence: CAISERGSPTSST.

This clonotype was detected only once. The chain couples TRBV24-1 to TRBJ2-5; no firm D call. This CDR3 spans 15 amino acids. V gave up 1 base and J gave up 5 bases, with 13 bases separating them. CDR1 and CDR2 from the germline V gene are KGHDR and SFDVKD. This CDR3 reads CATSDLDTAVETQYF. Written as DNA, the CDR3 is TGTGCCACCAGTGATTTAGATACGGCGGTCGAGACCCAGTACTTC.

The chain is built from TRBV15 and TRBJ1-6; D is perhaps TRBD1 (5 bases). Trimming left V 3 bases short and J 14 bases short, with 17 bases between. Per the germline V gene, CDR1 is LNHNV and CDR2 is YYDKDF (reference sequence). The CDR3 is 14 residues long. CDR3 DNA sequence: TGTGCCACCAGCAGCCGGACTAGCGGGGGAGCCCTCCACTTT. Protein sequence: CATSSRTSGGALHF. Variable domain in full (rest from reference TRBV15 and TRBJ1-6): DAMVIQNPRYQVTQFGKPVTLSCSQTLNHNVMYWYQQKSSQAPKLLFHYYDKDFNNEADTPDNFQSRRPNTSFCFLDIRSPGLGDTAMYLCATSSRTSGGALHFGNGTRLTVT.

The gene calls are TRBV20-1 and TRBJ1-6; D is perhaps TRBD1 (5 bases). CDR1 is DFQATT and CDR2 is SNEGSKA in the germline V gene (reference sequence). Trimming stripped 6 bases from V and 6 bases from J, with 18 bases between. The CDR3 contains 15 residues. CDR3: CSALVRGYGNSPLHF. The CDR3 DNA reads TGCAGTGCCCTCGTACGGGGGTATGGTAATTCACCCCTCCACTTT.

The table lists this clonotype with many counts. The rearrangement uses TRBV7-2 and TRBJ2-2, with a weak D call TRBD1 (6 bases). Trimming stripped 1 base from V and 6 bases from J, with 9 bases between. Germline-derived CDR1 and CDR2 are SGHTA and FQGNSA. The CDR3 has 14 residues. This chain's CDR3 is CASSLGGPAGELFF. The CDR3 DNA reads as TGTGCCAGCAGCTTAGGGGGGCCCGCCGGGGAGCTGTTTTTT. Filled out from reference TRBV7-2 and TRBJ2-2, the complete variable domain reads GAGVSQSPSNKVTEKGKDVELRCDPISGHTALYWYRQSLGQGLEFLIYFQGNSAPDKSGLPSDRFSAERTGGSVSTLTIQRTQQEDSAVYLCASSLGGPAGELFFGEGSRLTVL.

This clonotype was found a few times. The rearrangement uses TRBV19 and TRBJ2-7, with 8 bases aligning to TRBD1. J lost 4 bases, V lost 7 bases, and 6 bases had no gene match. Germline V gene sequence: CDR1 LNHDA, CDR2 SQIVND (reference sequence). This CDR3 contains 13 residues. CDR3 bases: TGTGCCAGTATTCTGACAGGGGCATACGAGCAGTACTTC. Protein: CASILTGAYEQYF.

This chain joins TRBV15 and TRBJ1-2, with a weak D call TRBD1 (5 bases). The germline gives CDR1 LNHNV, CDR2 YYDKDF (reference sequence). This CDR3 comprises 11 residues. The V and J ends lost 3 bases and 8 bases respectively, with 7 bases between them. CDR3 protein: CATSRGEGYTF. In DNA, the CDR3 is TGTGCCACCAGCAGGGGGGAAGGCTACACCTTC.

In this sample, this clonotype turned up many times. The CDR3 region is CASSPVGGEVIPLHF. For the CDR3, the DNA is TGTGCCAGCAGCCCCGTGGGGGGCGAGGTCATACCCCTCCACTTT. This chain joins TRBV6-5 and TRBJ1-6; D is perhaps TRBD1 (6 bases). Germline V gives CDR1 MNHEY, CDR2 SVGAGI. The CDR3 runs 15 residues. V was trimmed by 6 bases and J by 12 bases, leaving 21 bases between them.

This sequence joins TRBV9 and TRBJ2-7; D may be TRBD1 (6 bases). V lost 0 bases and J 6 bases, leaving 13 bases between the germline ends. This CDR3 region has 14 residues. CDR1 is SGDLS, CDR2 YYNGEE, per germline. CDR3 DNA: TGTGCCAGCAGCGTAGACAGGGATGGATCCGAGCAGTACTTC. It encodes CASSVDRDGSEQYF.

As for this clonotype: Likely a read error: the CDR3 ends without its conserved phenylalanine or tryptophan. The V call is TRBV14, the J call TRBJ2-2; D is perhaps TRBD1 or TRBD2 (5 bases each). CDR1 is SGHDN, CDR2 FVKESK, per germline. Deletions cut 4 bases from V and 2 bases from J, with 11 bases between. There are 15 residues in the CDR3. The CDR3 DNA reads as TGTGCCAGCAGCCGAGGGGCAGTTAACACCGGGGAGCTGTTTTCT. It yields the protein CASSRGAVNTGELFS.

Ten or more counts support this clonotype. V usage is TRBV19 and J usage is TRBJ2-1; TRBD1 matches 7 bases. J was trimmed by 7 bases and V by 5 bases; bases with no gene match: 8. The CDR3 contains 14 residues. Per the germline V gene, CDR1 is LNHDA and CDR2 is SQIVND (reference sequence). CDR3: CASSSSQGWNEQFF. CDR3 in DNA: TGTGCCAGTAGTTCGTCACAGGGGTGGAATGAGCAGTTCTTC.

This clonotype was observed a handful of times. The J gene is TRBJ1-2, the V gene TRBV6-5, with D perhaps TRBD1 (5 bases). With 4 bases removed from V and 3 bases from J, the gap between germline ends came to 15 bases. Germline V lookup: CDR1 MNHEY, CDR2 SVGAGI. The CDR3 has 15 amino acids. CDR3 loop: CASSSGTRVDYGYTF. As DNA, the CDR3 is TGTGCCAGCAGTTCCGGGACCCGAGTCGACTATGGCTACACCTTC.

This clonotype was picked up many times. This chain uses TRBV5-1 with TRBJ1-6; D unresolved. The CDR3 is made up of 15 amino acids. The germline CDR1 and CDR2 sequences are SGHRS and YFSETQ. Trimming removed 5 bases from V and 6 bases from J, with 15 bases in between. The CDR3 region is CASRPGEPFNSPLHF. For the CDR3, the DNA is TGCGCCAGCAGACCCGGGGAACCCTTTAATTCACCCCTCCACTTT.

The gene calls are TRBV2 and TRBJ1-5, with 9 bases aligning to TRBD1. V was clipped by 4 bases and J by 7 bases; unmatched bases: 2. Germline V gene sequence: CDR1 SNHLY, CDR2 FYNNEI. The CDR3 is 13 residues long. The DNA for the CDR3 is TGTGCCAGCAGTGCCGGACAGGGGCAGCCCCAGCATTTT. Translated: CASSAGQGQPQHF.

The chain links TRBV4-3 to TRBJ2-5; D uncertain. Trimming cost V 1 base and J 5 bases, with 8 bases left between them. The CDR3 sequence is 13 residues long. Germline V gene sequence: CDR1 LGHNA, CDR2 YSLEER. CDR3 DNA: TGCGCCAGCAGCCAAGTGATATGGGAGACCCAGTACTTC. Translating gives CASSQVIWETQYF.

Concerning this clonotype itself: The missing conserved phenylalanine or tryptophan at the end of this CDR3 makes a read error likely. V usage is TRBV5-6 and J usage is TRBJ1-1; D gene unclear. Trimming took 2 bases from V and 1 from J, leaving 12 bases between them. The CDR3 contains 15 residues. Germline V gene lookup returns CDR1 SGHDT and CDR2 YYEEEE. The CDR3 loop reads CASSFRRVRNTEAFS. The DNA of the CDR3 is TGTGCCAGCAGCTTTCGGAGGGTACGGAACACTGAAGCTTTCTCT.

The chain joins TRBV9 to TRBJ1-6, with D hard to call. V lost 0 bases and J lost 0, with 7 bases in between. CDR1 SGDLS and CDR2 YYNGEE come from the germline V gene. The CDR3 runs to 16 residues. CDR3: CASSVEISSYNSPLHF. CDR3 nucleotides: TGTGCCAGCAGCGTAGAGATCAGCTCCTATAATTCACCCCTCCACTTT.

This clonotype was found many times. The V and J genes are TRBV6-5 and TRBJ1-1; possibly TRBD1 for D (5 bases). Germline-derived CDR1 and CDR2 are MNHEY and SVGAGI. This CDR3 has 13 amino acids. The V end lost 6 bases, the J end lost 1 base, and 9 bases lay between the germline ends. The CDR3 is CASRGTANTEAFF. The CDR3 DNA follows: TGTGCCAGCAGGGGGACGGCGAACACTGAAGCTTTCTTT.

This clonotype was detected ten times or more. The chain recombines TRBV25-1 with TRBJ1-1; D is possibly TRBD1 (6 bases). Between the trimmed V and J ends, which lost 5 bases and 4 bases, there was a span of 14 bases. Germline-derived CDR1 and CDR2 are MGHDK and SYGVNS. CDR3 length: 14 residues. This chain's CDR3 is CASSNRERATEAFF. CDR3 bases: TGTGCCAGCAGTAACAGGGAGCGGGCCACTGAAGCTTTCTTT.

V gene TRBV5-1 combines with J gene TRBJ1-1; a possible D gene is TRBD1 (6 bases). V dropped 4 bases and J dropped 0 bases, with 10 bases sitting between them. This CDR3 has 14 amino acids. CDR1 is SGHRS, CDR2 YFSETQ, per germline. DNA of the CDR3: TGCGCCAGCAGCGCGGGACAAATGAACACTGAAGCTTTCTTT. Translated: CASSAGQMNTEAFF.